One and the same sample provided the 13 T cell receptor beta chains below, sequenced in a study of regulatory T cells in long-lasting Graves disease. In building TCR beta libraries, iRepertoire HTBI primers were used together with Arm-PCR of CDR3 regions. TCRdb reprocessed the multiplex PCR reads via MiXCR and lists one record per CDR3 protein. The sample yields fewer than 650,000 distinct CDR3 sequences, roughly a sixth seen once. Stated time point: newly diagnosed GD, antithyroid drugs for less than 3 months. From RNA extracted from PBMCs, the TCR library was made. Another study also made use of these data, one on T cells in Graves' hyperthyroidism and ophthalmopathy.

Material: peripheral blood mononuclear cells (PBMCs), obtained at new diagnosis, from a patient treated with antithyroid drugs. These receptors all stem from a man younger than 30 with Graves disease.

This chain joins TRBV27 and TRBJ1-1; 7 positions agree with TRBD1. CDR3 length: 15 residues. The V gene end was trimmed by 3 bases and the J gene end by 1 base; junction bases not matched to a gene: 5. The germline V gene has CDR1 MNHEY and CDR2 SMNVEV (reference sequence). In DNA form, the CDR3 reads TGTGCCAGCAGTTTCTCCCGGGACAGGAACACTGAAGCTTTCTTT. Protein sequence: CASSFSRDRNTEAFF.

This clonotype has at least ten counts. The chain couples TRBV27 to TRBJ2-7; 10 bases align to TRBD1. This CDR3 has 15 residues. CDR1 is MNHEY and CDR2 is SMNVEV in the germline V gene (reference sequence). The V segment lost 2 bases and the J segment 3 bases; nucleotides outside the gene matches: 4. CDR3 in amino acids: CASSLGTGEFYEQYF. CDR3 bases: TGTGCCAGCAGTTTAGGGACAGGGGAATTCTACGAGCAGTACTTC.

V is TRBV20-1 and J is TRBJ2-5; 9 positions agree with TRBD1. Germline values: CDR1 DFQATT, CDR2 SNEGSKA (reference sequence). Trimming took 2 bases from V and 5 from J; bases not matched to a gene: 9. The CDR3 consists of 15 residues. CDR3 coding DNA: TGCAGTGCTAGACATCCAGGACAGGGGTCGGAGACCCAGTACTTC. It codes for CSARHPGQGSETQYF.

V gene TRBV7-3 combines with J gene TRBJ2-7, with a possible D match to TRBD1 (5 bases). The CDR3 is made up of 14 amino acids. The germline V gene encodes CDR1 SGHTA and CDR2 FQGTGA. V was cut by 1 base and J by 2 bases, with 9 bases left in between. CDR3 loop: CASSLNRGAYEQYF. The CDR3 DNA reads as TGTGCCAGCAGCTTAAATAGGGGTGCCTACGAGCAGTACTTC.

There are a few counts of this clonotype. This sequence joins TRBV6-5 and TRBJ1-2; the match to TRBD1 covers 7 bases. The CDR3 spans 15 residues. Germline CDR1 is MNHEY and CDR2 is SVGAGI. The J segment lost 2 bases and the V segment lost 4 bases, leaving 7 bases of the junction unmatched. The CDR3 is CASSLRRDSNYGYTF. DNA of the CDR3: TGTGCCAGCAGTTTACGCCGGGACAGCAACTATGGCTACACCTTC.

The chain is built from TRBV19 and TRBJ2-1; D tentatively fits TRBD1 or TRBD2 (6 bases each). The germline V gene encodes CDR1 LNHDA and CDR2 SQIVND (reference sequence). The V end lost 7 bases, the J end lost 8 bases, and 15 bases lay between the germline ends. This CDR3 comprises 13 residues. CDR3 sequence: CASNWGAEDEQFF. The CDR3 DNA reads as TGTGCCAGTAACTGGGGGGCCGAGGATGAGCAGTTCTTC.

This clonotype was observed a handful of times. The rearrangement joins TRBV6-2 or TRBV6-3 to TRBJ2-1; D ambiguous. Between the trimmed V and J ends, which lost 2 bases and 0 bases, there was a span of 8 bases. CDR3 length equals 15 residues. Germline V lookup: CDR1 MNHEY, CDR2 SVGEGT. The DNA for the CDR3 is TGTGCCAGCAGTTACACTACTGCCTCCTACAATGAGCAGTTCTTC. It yields the protein CASSYTTASYNEQFF.

The genes are TRBV24-1 and TRBJ2-5, with D possibly TRBD2 on 6 matching bases. Between the trimmed V and J ends, which lost 1 base and 2 bases, there was a span of 13 bases. The CDR3 loop spans 16 amino acids. Germline CDR1 is KGHDR and CDR2 is SFDVKD. The CDR3 reads CATSDFGGGVQETQYF. DNA of the CDR3: TGTGCCACCAGTGATTTCGGCGGCGGGGTTCAAGAGACCCAGTACTTC.

This clonotype was observed many times. This rearrangement joins TRBV7-3 to TRBJ1-1; D possibly corresponds to TRBD1 (6 bases). This CDR3 is built from 19 residues. Between the trimmed V and J ends, which lost 1 base and 3 bases, there was a span of 24 bases. Germline V gene sequence: CDR1 SGHTA, CDR2 FQGTGA. In DNA, the CDR3 is TGTGCCAGCAGCTTAATACCACGGGAGGCTGGGACATCTTACACTGAAGCTTTCTTT. Its translation: CASSLIPREAGTSYTEAFF.

This clonotype has at least ten counts. The rearrangement uses TRBV7-8 and TRBJ2-2; no reliable D call. Trimming removed 1 base from V and 4 bases from J, with 10 bases in between. In germline, CDR1 is SGHVS, CDR2 FQNEAQ. This CDR3 region has 15 residues. The CDR3 nucleotides read TGTGCCAGCAGCTTAGTGCGGAAGTCCACCGGGGAGCTGTTTTTT. Protein product: CASSLVRKSTGELFF.

This clonotype has just a few counts. In DNA form, the CDR3 reads TGTGCCAGCAGCCCCGGGACCGCAGGGGGAGAAAAACTGTTTTTT. This encodes CASSPGTAGGEKLFF. The chain recombines TRBV9 with TRBJ1-4, with 7 bases matching TRBD1. Per the germline V gene, CDR1 is SGDLS and CDR2 is YYNGEE. The CDR3 consists of 15 residues. Trimming cost V 4 bases and J 8 bases; bases outside gene matches: 11.

In this sample, this clonotype turned up a few times. The V call is TRBV7-9, the J call TRBJ2-5, with D tentatively TRBD2 (6 bases). The V and J ends lost 5 bases and 2 bases respectively, with 12 bases between them. The CDR3 length is 14 residues. Per germline, CDR1 SEHNR and CDR2 FQNEAQ (reference sequence). The CDR3 reads CASSQSGAQETQYF. In DNA form, the CDR3 reads TGTGCCAGCAGCCAATCGGGAGCTCAAGAGACCCAGTACTTC.

In its sample, this clonotype was seen a few times. The chain uses TRBV20-1 and TRBJ2-7; a possible D gene is TRBD2 (5 bases). CDR1 is DFQATT and CDR2 is SNEGSKA in the germline V gene (reference sequence). The CDR3 is made up of 14 amino acids. V was shortened by 3 bases and J by 3 bases, with 15 bases between the two germline ends. CDR3 residues: CSARLLGEGYEQYF. In nucleotides, the CDR3 is TGCAGTGCTAGGTTACTAGGCGAAGGCTACGAGCAGTACTTC.